This T cell receptor (beta chain) was identified in a study of T cells in Graves' hyperthyroidism and ophthalmopathy. RNA transcripts provided the source from which TCR beta CDR3 regions were amplified. HTBI primers were used for first-round RT-PCR of the TCR CDR3. TCRdb itself ran the multiplex PCR reads through MiXCR, one entry per CDR3 protein. The data hold about 510,000 distinct CDR3 sequences, with 14% observed a single time. V dropped 4 bases and J dropped 2; count of bases not matched to a gene: 6. The CDR3 length is 15 residues. Germline V gives CDR1 MNHNS, CDR2 SASEGT. The V gene is TRBV6-1, the J gene TRBJ2-3; 7 positions agree with TRBD1. Sequencing was performed on blood. This clonotype originated in a woman in her 40s with Graves' hyperthyroidism. CDR3 coding DNA: TGTGCCAGCAGTGGTAGGGGGCTACTCACAGATACGCAGTATTTT. Protein sequence: CASSGRGLLTDTQYF.